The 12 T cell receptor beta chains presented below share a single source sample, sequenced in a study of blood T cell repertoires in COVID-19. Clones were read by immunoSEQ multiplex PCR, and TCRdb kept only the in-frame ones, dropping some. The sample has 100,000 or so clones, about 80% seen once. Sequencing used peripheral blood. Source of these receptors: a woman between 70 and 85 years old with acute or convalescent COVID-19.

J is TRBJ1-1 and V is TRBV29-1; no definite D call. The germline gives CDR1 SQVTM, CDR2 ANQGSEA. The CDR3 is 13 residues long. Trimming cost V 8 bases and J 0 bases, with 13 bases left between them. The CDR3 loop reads CSSAGYMNTEAFF. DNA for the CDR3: TGCAGCTCCGCGGGGTACATGAACACTGAAGCTTTCTTT.

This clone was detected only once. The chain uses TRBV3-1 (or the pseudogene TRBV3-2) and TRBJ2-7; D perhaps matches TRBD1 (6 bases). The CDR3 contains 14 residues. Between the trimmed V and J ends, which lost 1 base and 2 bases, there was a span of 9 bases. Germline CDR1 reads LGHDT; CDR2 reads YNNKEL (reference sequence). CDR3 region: CASSQGTVTYEQYF. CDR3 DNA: TGTGCCAGCAGCCAAGGGACAGTGACCTACGAGCAGTACTTC.

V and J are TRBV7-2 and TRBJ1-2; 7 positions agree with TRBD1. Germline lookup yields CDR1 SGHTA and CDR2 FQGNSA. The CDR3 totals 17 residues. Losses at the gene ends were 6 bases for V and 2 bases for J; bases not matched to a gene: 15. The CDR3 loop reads CASSHPGQISLNYGYTF. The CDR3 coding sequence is TGTGCCAGCAGTCACCCGGGACAGATCTCACTGAACTATGGCTACACCTTC.

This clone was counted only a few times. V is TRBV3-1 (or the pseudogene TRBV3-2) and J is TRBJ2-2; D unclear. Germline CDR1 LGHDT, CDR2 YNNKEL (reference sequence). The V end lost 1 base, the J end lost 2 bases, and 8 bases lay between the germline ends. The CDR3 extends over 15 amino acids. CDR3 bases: TGTGCCAGCAGCCAAGTGGGCCAAAACACCGGGGAGCTGTTTTTT. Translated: CASSQVGQNTGELFF.

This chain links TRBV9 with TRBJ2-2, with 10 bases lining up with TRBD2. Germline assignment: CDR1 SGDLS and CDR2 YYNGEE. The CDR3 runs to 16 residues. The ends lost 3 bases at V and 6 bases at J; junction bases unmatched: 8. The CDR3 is CASSAPLAGVSGELFF. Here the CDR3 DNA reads TGTGCCAGCAGCGCTCCTCTAGCGGGGGTTTCCGGGGAGCTGTTTTTT.

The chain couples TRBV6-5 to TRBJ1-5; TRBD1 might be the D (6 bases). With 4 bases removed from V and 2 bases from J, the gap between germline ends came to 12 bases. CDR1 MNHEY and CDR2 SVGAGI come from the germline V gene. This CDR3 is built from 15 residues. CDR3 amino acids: CASSLQGMGNQPQHF. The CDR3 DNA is TGTGCCAGCAGTTTACAGGGAATGGGCAATCAGCCCCAGCATTTT.

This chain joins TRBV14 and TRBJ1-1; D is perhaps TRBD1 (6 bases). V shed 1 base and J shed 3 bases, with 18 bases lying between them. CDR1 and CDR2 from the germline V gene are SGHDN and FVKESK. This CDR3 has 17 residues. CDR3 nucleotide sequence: TGTGCCAGCAGCCAAGTAGGCAGCAGGGGTAGGGACACTGAAGCTTTCTTT. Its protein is CASSQVGSRGRDTEAFF.

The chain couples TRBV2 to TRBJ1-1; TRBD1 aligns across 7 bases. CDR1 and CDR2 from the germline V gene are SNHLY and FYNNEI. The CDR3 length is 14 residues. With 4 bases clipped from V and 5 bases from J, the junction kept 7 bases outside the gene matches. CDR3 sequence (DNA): TGTGCCAGCAGTGTAGGGTCAGGGGGTACTGAAGCTTTCTTT. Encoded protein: CASSVGSGGTEAFF.

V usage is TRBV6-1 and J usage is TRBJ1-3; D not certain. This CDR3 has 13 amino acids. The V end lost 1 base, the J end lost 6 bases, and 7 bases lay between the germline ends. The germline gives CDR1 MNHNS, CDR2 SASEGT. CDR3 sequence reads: CASSEGPENTIYF. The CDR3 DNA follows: TGTGCCAGCAGTGAAGGGCCAGAAAACACCATATATTTT.

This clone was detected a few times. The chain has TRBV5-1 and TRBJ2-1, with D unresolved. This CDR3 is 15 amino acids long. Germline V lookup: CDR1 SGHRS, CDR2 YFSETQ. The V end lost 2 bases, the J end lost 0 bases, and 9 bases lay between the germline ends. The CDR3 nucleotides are TGCGCCAGCAGCTTTGAACAGAGCTCCTACAATGAGCAGTTCTTC. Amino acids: CASSFEQSSYNEQFF.

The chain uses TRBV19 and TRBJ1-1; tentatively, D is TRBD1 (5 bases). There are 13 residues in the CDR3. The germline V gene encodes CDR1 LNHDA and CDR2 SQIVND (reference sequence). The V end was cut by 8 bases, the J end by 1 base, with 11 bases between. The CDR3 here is CASHDRRNTEAFF. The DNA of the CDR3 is TGTGCCAGTCATGACAGACGGAACACTGAAGCTTTCTTT.

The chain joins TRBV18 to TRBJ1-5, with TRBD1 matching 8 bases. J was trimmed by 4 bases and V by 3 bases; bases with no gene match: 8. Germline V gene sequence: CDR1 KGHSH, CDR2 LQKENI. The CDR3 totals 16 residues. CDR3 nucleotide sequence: TGTGCCAGCTCACCTCAGGGGGCGACCCTTAATCAGCCCCAGCATTTT. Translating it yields CASSPQGATLNQPQHF.